This note documents a single TCR beta chain sequence. Its antigen is not known. The sample comes from a study of cytomegalovirus exposure and HLA in healthy donors. Findings of the study overall: Another analysis was done later, and it associated around 16,000 TCR beta sequences with HLA alleles at 0.05 false discovery rate. In vitro, a few CMV-associated chains proved specific for CMV antigens.

V was pared by 1 base and J by 12 bases, with 2 bases of the junction left unmatched. Germline lookup yields CDR1 SGHDN and CDR2 FVKESK. The CDR3 loop spans 13 amino acids. Primers for the PCR totalled 60 Vbeta and 13 Jbeta. Sequencing used immunoSEQ multiplex PCR; TCRdb keeps in-frame clones, though not all of them. Its table records 95,000 to 150,000 clones. The receptor comes from a man aged 18-30 years in good health and CMV-seronegative. Sequencing input: PBMCs. The chain carries TRBV14 and TRBJ2-1, with 11 bases identical to TRBD1. In nucleotides, the CDR3 is TGTGCCAGCAGCCAAGCCGGGACAGGGGGGCAGTTCTTC. It codes for CASSQAGTGGQFF.